The entry that follows covers one T cell receptor beta chain sequence. Its antigen is undetermined. Sequencing was performed with immunoSEQ multiplex PCR; in TCRdb, only in-frame clones are kept and a portion is missing. The table lists around 160,000 clones, about 81% of them singletons, with less than 5% in the top ten. This entry belongs to a study of T cell responses to AZD1222 COVID-19 vaccine. General observations from the study: The breadth and depth of Spike-specific TCRs increased once two AZD1222 doses had been given. Baseline serology detected seropositivity in only a handful of AZD1222 recipients. Clonal diversity was possibly underestimated, and the donors were mostly white British, with more females.

Between the trimmed V and J ends, which lost 4 bases and 7 bases, there was a span of 13 bases. CDR1 and CDR2 (germline): KGHDR, SFDVKD. The CDR3 runs 14 residues. The chain joins TRBV24-1 to TRBJ1-3; the D gene is possibly TRBD1 (5 bases). This sequence was found in an adult in good health. This specimen consisted of peripheral blood, obtained on day 0 of MenACWY control vaccination. The CDR3: CATSDEGRPNTIYF. The CDR3 DNA reads as TGTGCCACCAGTGACGAGGGACGCCCGAACACCATATATTTT.